One sample yielded the 24 T cell receptor beta chains listed below, sequenced in a study of blood T cells in healthy people across ages (dated by TCRdb to about 2015). The library was produced with 5' RACE. The reads were generated on an Illumina HiSeq 2500. A second PCR of about 6 to 12 cycles was performed with a sample-barcoded 5' primer and a J-beta primer mix. TCRdb reworked the public reads: Q25 trimming with fastp, MiXCR clone assembly, productive beta chains retained. Here each entry gathers all rows of one CDR3 protein and keeps the most common genes and DNA. This sample is represented by about 670,000 distinct CDR3 sequences; 40% to 45% of them were singletons. The ten largest clones take up about 32% of the sample. The sample consisted of blood. These receptors all come from an elderly man in good health.

The table lists this clonotype with a few counts. This rearrangement joins TRBV4-1 to TRBJ2-4; tentatively, D is TRBD1 (6 bases). Germline V gene sequence: CDR1 MGHRA, CDR2 YSYEKL. V gave up 0 bases and J gave up 6 bases, with 12 bases separating them. This CDR3 region has 15 residues. The chain's CDR3 is CASSQDGDTRNIQYF. The CDR3 nucleotides are TGCGCCAGCAGCCAAGATGGGGACACTAGAAACATTCAGTACTTC.

The CDR3 sequence: CASGIRAPYEQYF. The DNA for the CDR3 is TGTGCCAGCGGGATTCGAGCCCCCTACGAGCAGTACTTC. V and J are TRBV7-2 and TRBJ2-7; D gene ambiguous. The CDR3 has 13 amino acids. V dropped 8 bases and J dropped 2 bases, with 13 bases sitting between them. The germline V gene encodes CDR1 SGHTA and CDR2 FQGNSA.

This clonotype has a single count. The rearrangement uses TRBV5-1 and TRBJ1-1; possibly TRBD1 for D (5 bases). The V gene's germline CDR1 is SGHRS and CDR2 YFSETQ. Trimming took off 0 bases at V and 8 bases at J, with 11 bases between the two ends. There are 13 residues in the CDR3. The CDR3 nucleotides are TGCGCCAGCAGCTTGGAGCTTGACAGAGAAGCTTTCTTT. It translates to CASSLELDREAFF.

The chain combines TRBV7-9 with TRBJ2-3; D gene uncertain. The V gene's germline CDR1 is SEHNR and CDR2 FQNEAQ (reference sequence). Trimming stripped 3 bases from V and 2 bases from J, with 15 bases between. CDR3 length: 16 residues. The CDR3 DNA follows: TGTGCCAGCAGCTTTCGTCTCGGAAAGTACACAGATACGCAGTATTTT. It translates to CASSFRLGKYTDTQYF.

The chain employs TRBV6-2 or TRBV6-3 and TRBJ1-4; no definite D call. CDR3 size: 13 residues. CDR1 is MNHEY, CDR2 SVGEGT, per germline. Trimming pared 6 bases from V and 7 bases from J, leaving 12 bases between. The DNA of the CDR3 is TGTGCCAGCAGCGGACTTTTTGGTGAAAAACTGTTTTTT. It codes for CASSGLFGEKLFF.

The V gene is TRBV24-1, the J gene TRBJ1-5; a weak D match, TRBD1 (5 bases). In germline, CDR1 is KGHDR, CDR2 SFDVKD. Trimming pared 4 bases from V and 0 bases from J, leaving 9 bases between. This CDR3 region has 15 residues. The CDR3 reads CATSDRDGSNQPQHF. CDR3 bases: TGTGCCACCAGTGACCGGGACGGTAGCAATCAGCCCCAGCATTTT.

The rearrangement uses TRBV12-3 or TRBV12-4 and TRBJ2-1; the match to TRBD2 covers 9 bases. The V gene end was trimmed by 1 base and the J gene end by 5 bases; junction bases not matched to a gene: 6. The CDR3 is made up of 16 amino acids. The CDR3 coding sequence is TGTGCCAGCAGTTTAGTGCGTCTAGCGGGGAACAATGAGCAGTTCTTC. Translated: CASSLVRLAGNNEQFF.

This clonotype came up a few times. The chain joins TRBV5-4 to TRBJ2-3; a possible D gene is TRBD2 (5 bases). This CDR3 is 15 amino acids long. V dropped 4 bases and J dropped 2 bases, with 14 bases sitting between them. CDR1 is SGHNT, CDR2 YYREEE, per germline (reference sequence). The CDR3 DNA sequence: TGTGCCAGCAGCCCTAACCCAGCGGTCACAGATACGCAGTATTTT. Residues: CASSPNPAVTDTQYF.

The rearrangement joins TRBV20-1 to TRBJ2-4; the match to TRBD2 covers 12 bases. This CDR3 has 15 amino acids. Germline V gives CDR1 DFQATT, CDR2 SNEGSKA (reference sequence). V was clipped by 8 bases and J by 8 bases; unmatched bases: 13. The CDR3 is CSPARLAGEGDIQYF. CDR3 DNA: TGCAGTCCGGCCCGACTAGCGGGAGAGGGGGACATTCAGTACTTC.

This rearrangement joins TRBV25-1 to TRBJ2-1; no clear D gene. Trimming removed 4 bases at V and 6 bases at J, with 7 bases between. Germline CDR1 reads MGHDK; CDR2 reads SYGVNS. The CDR3 is 12 amino acids. The CDR3 sequence: CASSAFPNEQFF. The CDR3 DNA is TGTGCCAGCAGTGCTTTTCCCAATGAGCAGTTCTTC.

CDR3 protein: CASSPRTSGMDTQYF. CDR3 nucleotide sequence: TGTGCCAGCAGCCCACGGACTAGCGGGATGGATACGCAGTATTTT. The rearrangement joins TRBV7-2 to TRBJ2-3; 12 bases map to TRBD2. The CDR3 has 15 residues. CDR1 and CDR2 (germline): SGHTA, FQGNSA. After removal of 5 bases from V and 6 bases from J, the junction contained 6 bases not matched to a gene.

In this sample, this clonotype turned up a few times. The rearrangement links TRBV20-1 to TRBJ2-2, with a tentative D call TRBD1 (5 bases). From germline, CDR1 is DFQATT and CDR2 SNEGSKA (reference sequence). The CDR3 loop spans 14 amino acids. V dropped 3 bases and J dropped 2 bases, with 10 bases sitting between them. CDR3 coding DNA: TGCAGTGCTAGTAGGGGTAGAAACACCGGGGAGCTGTTTTTT. Translation gives CSASRGRNTGELFF.

This clonotype was picked up many times. The chain has TRBV29-1 and TRBJ2-5, with D possibly being TRBD1 (5 bases). There are 12 residues in the CDR3. Trimming removed 7 bases at V and 0 bases at J, with 9 bases between. Germline lookup yields CDR1 SQVTM and CDR2 ANQGSEA. The CDR3 here is CSGRTHQETQYF. The CDR3 DNA reads as TGCAGCGGTCGGACACACCAAGAGACCCAGTACTTC. The whole variable domain, remainder taken from reference TRBV29-1 and TRBJ2-5, is SAVISQKPSRDICQRGTSLTIQCQVDSQVTMMFWYRQQPGQSLTLIATANQGSEATYESGFVIDKFPISRPNLTFSTLTVSNMSPEDSSIYLCSGRTHQETQYFGPGTRLLVL.

This sequence joins TRBV27 and TRBJ1-4; a weak D match, TRBD1 (6 bases). This CDR3 is 16 amino acids long. From germline, CDR1 is MNHEY and CDR2 SMNVEV (reference sequence). Trimming shortened V by 3 bases and J by 0 bases, and 11 bases separated the two germline ends. Here the CDR3 DNA reads TGTGCCAGCAGTTTCAAACAGGGTTCAACTAATGAAAAACTGTTTTTT. This sequence encodes CASSFKQGSTNEKLFF.

As regards this clonotype: A junction boundary mismatches the germline segment, possibly from a read error. The chain links TRBV4-2 to TRBJ1-4; D remains unclear. The CDR3 totals 16 residues. The V gene's germline CDR1 is LGHNA and CDR2 YNFKEQ. The CDR3 region is CASSIVFTETSEKLFF. Here the CDR3 DNA reads TGTGCCAGCAGCATCGTCTTCACAGAAACTAGTGAAAAACTGTTTTTT.

There are a few counts of this clonotype. The genes are TRBV7-9 and TRBJ2-7; D may be TRBD1 (5 bases). V was shortened by 5 bases and J by 3 bases, with 17 bases between the two germline ends. The length of the CDR3 is 15 residues. Per germline, CDR1 SEHNR and CDR2 FQNEAQ (reference sequence). The CDR3 sequence is CASSNRQGRNYEQYF. The CDR3 bases are TGTGCCAGCAGCAATCGGCAGGGTAGGAACTACGAGCAGTACTTC.

This clonotype was recorded a few times. The chain couples TRBV4-1 to TRBJ1-2, with D possibly matching TRBD1 (5 bases). CDR1 and CDR2 (germline): MGHRA, YSYEKL. This CDR3 is built from 15 residues. V shed 0 bases and J shed 7 bases, with 15 bases lying between them. CDR3 in DNA: TGCGCCAGCAGCCAAGAGGGGACCCTGGGACGTGGCTACACCTTC. This codes for CASSQEGTLGRGYTF.

The chain recombines TRBV6-5 with TRBJ2-1; 10 bases are a match to TRBD2. The V segment lost 7 bases and the J segment 2 bases; nucleotides outside the gene matches: 8. Germline-derived CDR1 and CDR2 are MNHEY and SVGAGI. The CDR3 is 16 residues long. CDR3 in DNA: TGTGCCAGCATAGGGAAAGCGGGAGGGCCCTACAATGAGCAGTTCTTC. Translation gives CASIGKAGGPYNEQFF.

V is TRBV20-1 and J is TRBJ2-5; 11 positions match TRBD2. Germline V gene sequence: CDR1 DFQATT, CDR2 SNEGSKA (reference sequence). The CDR3 runs to 15 residues. The V segment lost 3 bases and the J segment 3 bases; nucleotides outside the gene matches: 6. CDR3 sequence reads: CSARSATSGEETQYF. In DNA form, the CDR3 reads TGCAGTGCTAGGTCGGCGACTAGCGGGGAAGAGACCCAGTACTTC.

In its sample, this clonotype was seen a few times. The V gene is TRBV7-3, the J gene TRBJ2-3, with a tentative D call TRBD1 (6 bases). V was shortened by 5 bases and J by 0 bases, with 15 bases between the two germline ends. The CDR3 spans 16 residues. Germline V CDR1 and CDR2: SGHTA, FQGTGA. The CDR3 is CASSEQGMKSTDTQYF. CDR3 DNA sequence: TGTGCCAGCAGCGAACAGGGAATGAAGAGCACAGATACGCAGTATTTT.

The table lists this clonotype with a few counts. The junction and the germline gene differ at one end; a read error may be behind it. The gene calls are TRBV12-3 or TRBV12-4 and TRBJ2-1; D gene unclear. The CDR3 has 13 residues. The CDR3 reads CASTLLRFNEQFF. The CDR3 nucleotides read TGTGCCAGCACTTTATTGAGGTTCAATGAGCAGTTCTTC.

V gene TRBV20-1 combines with J gene TRBJ2-1, with D unclear. The CDR3 consists of 16 residues. CDR1 DFQATT and CDR2 SNEGSKA come from the germline V gene (reference sequence). The V gene lost 2 bases and the J gene lost 2 bases, with 16 bases spanning the gap. CDR3 DNA: TGCAGTGCTAGACCCCTCTATCCAGTGGCCTACAATGAGCAGTTCTTC. It translates to CSARPLYPVAYNEQFF.

The chain has TRBV5-1 and TRBJ2-1; 15 positions match TRBD2. The CDR3 loop spans 16 amino acids. V was pared by 4 bases and J by 6 bases, with 5 bases of the junction left unmatched. Germline V gene sequence: CDR1 SGHRS, CDR2 YFSETQ. The CDR3 nucleotides are TGCGCCAGCAGCCAAACGGGACTAGCGGGGGGCAATGAGCAGTTCTTC. Protein sequence: CASSQTGLAGGNEQFF. The full variable domain, rest sourced from reference TRBV5-1 and TRBJ2-1, is KAGVTQTPRYLIKTRGQQVTLSCSPISGHRSVSWYQQTPGQGLQFLFEYFSETQRNKGNFPGRFSGRQFSNSRSEMNVSTLELGDSALYLCASSQTGLAGGNEQFFGPGTRLTVL.

V usage is TRBV15 and J usage is TRBJ2-1, with 7 bases lining up with TRBD2. With V trimmed by 2 bases and J by 1 base, 5 bases remained unmatched. Germline V gene sequence: CDR1 LNHNV, CDR2 YYDKDF (reference sequence). CDR3 length equals 16 residues. DNA of the CDR3: TGTGCCACCAGCAGACTTGTGGGAGGGTCCTACAATGAGCAGTTCTTC. Protein sequence: CATSRLVGGSYNEQFF.